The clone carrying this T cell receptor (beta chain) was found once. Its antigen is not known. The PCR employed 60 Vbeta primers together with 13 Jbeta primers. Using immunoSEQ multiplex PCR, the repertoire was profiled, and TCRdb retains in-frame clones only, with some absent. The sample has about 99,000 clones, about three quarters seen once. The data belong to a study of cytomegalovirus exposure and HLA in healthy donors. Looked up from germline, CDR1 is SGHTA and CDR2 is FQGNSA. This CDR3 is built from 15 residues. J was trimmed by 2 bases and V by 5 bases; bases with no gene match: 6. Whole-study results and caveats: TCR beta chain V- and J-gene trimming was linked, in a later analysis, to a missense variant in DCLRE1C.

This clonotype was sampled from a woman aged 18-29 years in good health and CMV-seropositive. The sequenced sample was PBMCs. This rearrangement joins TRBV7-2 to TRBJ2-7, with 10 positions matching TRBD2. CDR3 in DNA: TGTGCCAGCAGCCCCCTAAGCGGGAGGGCCTACGAGCAGTACTTC. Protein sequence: CASSPLSGRAYEQYF.